One sample yielded the 18 T cell receptor beta chains listed below, sequenced in a study of human T cells and chemical hapten exposure. Documented time point: pre-sensitization, week 0. The treatment here: therapeutic diphenylcyclopropenone sensitization with weekly scalp DPC. TCRdb passed the RACE reads through MiXCR, listing each CDR3 protein once. The table shows 250,000 or so distinct CDR3 sequences, with about 7.7% occurring only once. The sequenced sample was whole blood, obtained in connection with sensitization to the hapten diphenylcyclopropenone (DPC). All receptors come from a young man with alopecia areata. Some clones in this sample may be carry-over from other donors' samples.

This clonotype has more than one count but fewer than ten. The CDR3 DNA is TGTGCCAGCAGCCGAGGACCGGGACAGGGTATCGGTAACACCGGGGAGCTGTTTTTT. This gives the protein CASSRGPGQGIGNTGELFF. J is TRBJ2-2 and V is TRBV7-6, with 9 bases that match TRBD1. This CDR3 has 19 residues. Trimming cost V 5 bases and J 2 bases; bases outside gene matches: 15. Germline V gene lookup returns CDR1 SGHVS and CDR2 FNYEAQ.

At least ten counts were recorded for this clonotype. The chain couples TRBV29-1 to TRBJ2-1; 7 nucleotides align to TRBD1. There are 12 residues in the CDR3. CDR1 is SQVTM and CDR2 is ANQGSEA in the germline V gene. With 7 bases clipped from V and 2 bases from J, the junction kept 2 bases outside the gene matches. The CDR3, as DNA: TGCAGCGCCGGGACAGCCTACAATGAGCAGTTCTTC. Protein product: CSAGTAYNEQFF.

The chain links TRBV3-1 to TRBJ1-1; D remains ambiguous. This CDR3 is built from 16 residues. Germline values: CDR1 LGHDT, CDR2 YNNKEL (reference sequence). Deletions cut 0 bases from V and 1 base from J, with 12 bases between. DNA for the CDR3: TGTGCCAGCAGCCAAGATTTGACGGAGGGGAACACTGAAGCTTTCTTT. Translation gives CASSQDLTEGNTEAFF.

The rearrangement uses TRBV10-3 and TRBJ1-6, with D tentatively TRBD1 (5 bases). The CDR3 contains 13 residues. V lost 6 bases to trimming and J lost 5 bases, with 8 bases between them. Germline loops: CDR1 ENHRY, CDR2 SYGVKD. Here the CDR3 DNA reads TGTGCCATCAGGGGGCTGGATAATTCACCCCTCCACTTT. The encoded protein is CAIRGLDNSPLHF.

The chain combines TRBV7-2 with TRBJ2-2; tentative D call: TRBD2 (5 bases). The CDR3 totals 16 residues. V lost 5 bases and J lost 0, with 13 bases in between. Germline-derived CDR1 and CDR2 are SGHTA and FQGNSA. The CDR3 here is CASSGEAAPNTGELFF. The CDR3 bases are TGTGCCAGCAGCGGCGAAGCGGCCCCGAACACCGGGGAGCTGTTTTTT.

The CDR3 nucleotides read TGTGCCAGCAGTTTGGAGGGGCCCAACTCTGGGGCCAACGTCCTGACTTTC. It encodes CASSLEGPNSGANVLTF. This chain connects TRBV12-3 or TRBV12-4 to TRBJ2-6, with D possibly matching TRBD2 (6 bases). V was cut by 3 bases and J by 0 bases, with 12 bases left in between. This CDR3 is built from 17 residues.

A few counts support this clonotype. This sequence joins TRBV11-2 and TRBJ2-3, with D unresolved. Germline V lookup: CDR1 SGHAT, CDR2 FQNNGV. The CDR3 has 14 amino acids. The V end lost 6 bases, the J end lost 3 bases, and 13 bases lay between the germline ends. The chain's CDR3 is CASRDGSLTDTQYF. The CDR3 DNA is TGTGCCAGCAGAGATGGTAGCCTTACAGATACGCAGTATTTT.

In this sample, this clonotype turned up many times. The genes are TRBV5-1 and TRBJ1-3; D call uncertain. CDR3 length: 17 residues. Trimming left V 1 base short and J 0 bases short, with 14 bases between. Germline V CDR1 and CDR2: SGHRS, YFSETQ. The DNA of the CDR3 is TGCGCCAGCAGCTTGAGCGGTCCCGGGCGCTCTGGAAACACCATATATTTT. Translated, it gives CASSLSGPGRSGNTIYF. The full variable domain, with the rest looked up from reference TRBV5-1 and TRBJ1-3, is KAGVTQTPRYLIKTRGQQVTLSCSPISGHRSVSWYQQTPGQGLQFLFEYFSETQRNKGNFPGRFSGRQFSNSRSEMNVSTLELGDSALYLCASSLSGPGRSGNTIYFGEGSWLTVV.

Note on this clonotype: The CDR3 does not end in the conserved phenylalanine or tryptophan, so this is likely a read error. V usage is TRBV10-3 and J usage is TRBJ2-1; D not resolved. Germline V gene data show CDR1 as ENHRY and CDR2 as SYGVKD. The CDR3 spans 14 residues. The V gene lost 5 bases and the J gene lost 2 bases, with 10 bases spanning the gap. The CDR3 spells CAISNEYTYNEQFC. The CDR3 DNA reads TGTGCCATCAGTAACGAGTATACCTACAATGAGCAGTTCTGC.

In its sample, this clonotype was seen a few times. The V gene is TRBV6-5, the J gene TRBJ2-5; the D gene is possibly TRBD2 (5 bases). V was trimmed by 0 bases and J by 0 bases, leaving 5 bases between them. The CDR3 consists of 14 residues. Germline CDR1 is MNHEY and CDR2 is SVGAGI. The CDR3 region is CASSYSGNQETQYF. The DNA for the CDR3 is TGTGCCAGCAGTTACTCCGGGAACCAAGAGACCCAGTACTTC.

The chain couples TRBV9 to TRBJ1-5, with a weak D call TRBD1 (5 bases). Germline assignment: CDR1 SGDLS and CDR2 YYNGEE. Trimming took 0 bases from V and 1 from J, leaving 5 bases between them. The CDR3 sequence is 14 residues long. As DNA, the CDR3 is TGTGCCAGCAGCGTAGGGGACAGCAATCAGCCCCAGCATTTT. Translated: CASSVGDSNQPQHF.

This clonotype was recorded at least ten times. The chain combines TRBV7-2 with TRBJ2-5; D is unresolved. The V gene's germline CDR1 is SGHTA and CDR2 FQGNSA. The V and J ends lost 5 bases and 7 bases respectively, with 11 bases between them. The CDR3 extends over 12 amino acids. The CDR3 nucleotides are TGTGCCAGCAGCCTGGGCTTGGGGACCCAGTACTTC. Its protein is CASSLGLGTQYF.

The chain combines TRBV7-9 with TRBJ2-7; 10 bases agree with TRBD1. V lost 6 bases to trimming and J lost 5 bases; unmatched junction nucleotides: 7. The length of the CDR3 is 14 residues. Germline CDR1 reads SEHNR; CDR2 reads FQNEAQ (reference sequence). The CDR3 spells CASSLGQGNHEQYF. DNA for the CDR3: TGTGCCAGCAGTTTGGGACAGGGGAACCACGAGCAGTACTTC. Variable domain in full (rest from reference TRBV7-9 and TRBJ2-7): DTGVSQNPRHKITKRGQNVTFRCDPISEHNRLYWYRQTLGQGPEFLTYFQNEAQLEKSRLLSDRFSAERPKGSFSTLEIQRTEQGDSAMYLCASSLGQGNHEQYFGPGTRLTVT.

This clonotype was seen a few times. CDR3 nucleotides: TGCAGTGCTCCGAACACTGAAGCTTTCTTT. Protein product: CSAPNTEAFF. The chain is built from TRBV20-1 and TRBJ1-1; D remains ambiguous. V was trimmed by 5 bases and J by 1 base, leaving 2 bases between them. CDR3 length: 10 amino acids. Germline-derived CDR1 and CDR2 are DFQATT and SNEGSKA (reference sequence).

The gene calls are TRBV7-9 and TRBJ1-5; D is ambiguous. V was clipped by 8 bases and J by 2 bases, with 7 bases between them. The CDR3 has 12 amino acids. Looked up from germline, CDR1 is SEHNR and CDR2 is FQNEAQ (reference sequence). CDR3 nucleotide sequence: TGTGCCAGCGAAAGGGGCAATCAGCCCCAGCATTTT. Translation gives CASERGNQPQHF.

This chain uses TRBV3-1 with TRBJ2-7; D is unresolved. The germline gives CDR1 LGHDT, CDR2 YNNKEL (reference sequence). Trimming shortened V by 0 bases and J by 0 bases, and 6 bases separated the two germline ends. The CDR3 is 14 residues long. CDR3 bases: TGTGCCAGCAGCCAAGACGTACCCTCCTACGAGCAGTACTTC. Its protein is CASSQDVPSYEQYF.

This clonotype was seen repeatedly, ten times or more. CDR3: CSVARGQPYGYTF. Here the CDR3 DNA reads TGCAGTGTTGCCAGGGGGCAGCCCTATGGCTACACCTTC. The genes are TRBV20-1 and TRBJ1-2; the match to TRBD1 covers 8 bases. The CDR3 runs 13 residues. The V segment lost 7 bases and the J segment 4 bases; nucleotides outside the gene matches: 8. Germline V gene sequence: CDR1 DFQATT, CDR2 SNEGSKA (reference sequence).

This clonotype was seen a handful of times. The chain joins TRBV20-1 to TRBJ1-1; D call uncertain. From germline, CDR1 is DFQATT and CDR2 SNEGSKA (reference sequence). V was trimmed by 5 bases and J by 0 bases, leaving 10 bases between them. The CDR3 totals 13 residues. CDR3 DNA: TGCAGTGCTTGTAAGGATCTGAACACTGAAGCTTTCTTT. As protein: CSACKDLNTEAFF.